This T cell receptor beta chain was retrieved from a study of CD8+ T cells in alopecia areata. Study at large: Treated individuals took tofacitinib by mouth, 5 to 10 mg twice daily. Scoring of severity for treated patients was based on percentage of affected scalp area. Points from the study as a whole: Relative to normal scalp, lesional scalp, especially alopecia totalis/universalis, showed higher clonality.

About this clone: No antigen is known for it.

It was cDNA, reverse transcribed from extracted RNA, that served as the sequencing template. Here immunoSEQ multiplex PCR was the method, and the copy in TCRdb shows in-frame clones only, minus some. Of over 150,000 clones in the sample, 45% to 65% were seen once. As for treatment: oral pan-JAK inhibitor, 5-10 mg twice daily. Researchers took lesional scalp punch biopsies and peripheral blood from people who were alopecia areata patients. This clonotype was obtained from a human donor with alopecia areata. Sequencing used CD4+ T cells sorted from blood, obtained at week 4, from a patient treated with tofacitinib.

The CDR3 loop is CSVSKGRMNTEAFF. CDR3 DNA: TGCAGCGTAAGTAAGGGACGGATGAACACTGAAGCTTTCTTT. The chain employs TRBV29-1 and TRBJ1-1, with TRBD1 as a possible D gene (5 bases). CDR3 length: 14 amino acids. Germline V lookup: CDR1 SQVTM, CDR2 ANQGSEA. The ends were cut back, 6 bases at V and 0 bases at J, with 14 bases in the middle.